One TCR beta chain is described in this entry. The data stem from a study of response to subunit inactivated influenza vaccine. Trimming cost V 3 bases and J 1 base; bases outside gene matches: 8. Germline assignment: CDR1 MDHEN and CDR2 SYDVKM. The CDR3 consists of 17 residues. One entry per CDR3 protein, called by TCRdb with MiXCR from the RT-PCR reads. This table holds more than 600,000 distinct CDR3 sequences, about a fifth found once. This clonotype originated in a man aged 50 to 60 who received an inactivated influenza vaccine. The sample here was PBMCs from blood, taken less than 6 days after vaccination. This rearrangement joins TRBV28 to TRBJ2-2; 7 nucleotides align to TRBD1. The CDR3 loop is CASSFLTGRGNTGELFF. CDR3 in DNA: TGTGCCAGCAGTTTCCTGACAGGGAGAGGGAACACCGGGGAGCTGTTTTTT.